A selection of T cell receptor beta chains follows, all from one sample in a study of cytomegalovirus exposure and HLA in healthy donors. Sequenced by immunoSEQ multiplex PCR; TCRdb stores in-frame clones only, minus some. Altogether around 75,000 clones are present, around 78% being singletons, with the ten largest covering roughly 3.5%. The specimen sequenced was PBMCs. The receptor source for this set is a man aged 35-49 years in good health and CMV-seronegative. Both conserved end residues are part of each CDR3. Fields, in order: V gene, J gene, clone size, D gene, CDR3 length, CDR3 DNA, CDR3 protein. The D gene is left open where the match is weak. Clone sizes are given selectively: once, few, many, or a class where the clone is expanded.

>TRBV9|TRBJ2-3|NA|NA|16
TGTGCCAGCAGCCCCCCTCCGACAGGCCAAGGCCAGTCGCAGTATTTT
CASSPPPTGQGQSQYF
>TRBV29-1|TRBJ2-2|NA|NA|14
TGCAGCGCCAAGATCAGGGCGAACACCGGGGAGCTGTTTTTT
CSAKIRANTGELFF
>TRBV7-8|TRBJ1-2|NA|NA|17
TGTGCCAGCAGCTTTCAGTCGGGTGGTTTATCGAACTATGGCTACACCTTC
CASSFQSGGLSNYGYTF
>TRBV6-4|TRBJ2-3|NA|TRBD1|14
TGTGCCAGCAGTACAGGGGGCGGCACAGATACGCAGTATTTT
CASSTGGGTDTQYF
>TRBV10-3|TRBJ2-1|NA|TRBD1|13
TGTGCCATCCCTGGGACAGGCAGGGATGAGCAGTTCTTC
CAIPGTGRDEQFF
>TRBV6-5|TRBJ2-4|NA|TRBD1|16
TGTGCCAGCAGTTACTCCCCGACAGGGGCCAAAAACATTCAGTACTTC
CASSYSPTGAKNIQYF
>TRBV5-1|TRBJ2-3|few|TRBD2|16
TGCGCCAGCAGCTTGGGTTTAGCGGGGGGCCGGGATACGCAGTATTTT
CASSLGLAGGRDTQYF
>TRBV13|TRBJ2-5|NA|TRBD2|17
TGTGCCAGCAGCTTAGTTGGACTAGCGGGGGGACGGGAGACCCAGTACTTC
CASSLVGLAGGRETQYF
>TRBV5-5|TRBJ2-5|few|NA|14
TGTGCCAGCAGTCAATGGTCCCGGCAAGAGACCCAGTACTTC
CASSQWSRQETQYF
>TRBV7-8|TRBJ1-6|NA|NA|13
TGTGCCAGCAGCTTAGCAGAGATTTCACCCCTCCACTTT
CASSLAEISPLHF
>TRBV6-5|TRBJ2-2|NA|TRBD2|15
TGTGCCAGCATTGCCGGGACTAGCGGGGTGGAGGAGCTGTTTTTT
CASIAGTSGVEELFF
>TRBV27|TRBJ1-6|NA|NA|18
TGTGCCAGCAGTTTCCTAACCCCGCGGGCGCTATATAATTCACCCCTCCACTTT
CASSFLTPRALYNSPLHF
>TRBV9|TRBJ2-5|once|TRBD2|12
TGTGCCAGCAGTGGGGGAGGGGAGACCCAGTACTTC
CASSGGGETQYF
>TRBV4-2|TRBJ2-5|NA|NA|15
TGTGCCAGCAGCCAAGATCCCCACAGGGCAGAGACCCAGTACTTC
CASSQDPHRAETQYF
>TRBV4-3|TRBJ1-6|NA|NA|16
TGCGCCAGCAGCCAAGTACAGAACTCCTATAATTCACCCCTCCACTTT
CASSQVQNSYNSPLHF
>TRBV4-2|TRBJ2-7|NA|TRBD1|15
TGTGCCAGCAGCCCCGGGACAGGGAGCTCCTACGGGCAGTACTTC
CASSPGTGSSYGQYF
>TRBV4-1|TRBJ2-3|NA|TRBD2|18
TGCGCCAGCAGCCAGGTTGGGGCTAGCGGGGGCCCCACAGATACGCAGTATTTT
CASSQVGASGGPTDTQYF
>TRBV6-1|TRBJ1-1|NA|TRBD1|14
TGTGCCAGCGGCTTGCAGGGGGCTTGGACTGAAGCTTTCTTT
CASGLQGAWTEAFF
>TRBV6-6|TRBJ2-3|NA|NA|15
TGTGCCAGCAGGCCCGGACTAACTAGCACAGATACGCAGTATTTT
CASRPGLTSTDTQYF
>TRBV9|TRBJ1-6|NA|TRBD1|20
TGTGCCAGCAGCGTTTCATACCCCCGGGACAGCGGAACCATAAATTCACCCCTCCACTTT
CASSVSYPRDSGTINSPLHF
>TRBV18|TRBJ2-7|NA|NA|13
TGTGCCAGCCGTAACAGGGAGTCCTACGAGCAGTACTTC
CASRNRESYEQYF
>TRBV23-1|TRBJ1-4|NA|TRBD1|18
TGCGCCAGCAGTCAAATACAAGCCCCGGGACAGGGGAGTAGGGCACTGTTTTTT
CASSQIQAPGQGSRALFF
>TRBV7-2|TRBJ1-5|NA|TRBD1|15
TGTGCCAGCAGCTTGACAGGGAATAGCAATCAGCCCCAGCATTTT
CASSLTGNSNQPQHF
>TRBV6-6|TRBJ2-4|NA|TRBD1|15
TGTGCCGCCTCCGGGACAGATGATATTAAAAACATTCAGTACTTC
CAASGTDDIKNIQYF
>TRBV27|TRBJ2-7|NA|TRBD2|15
TGTGCCAGCAGTCCAAACTCGGGACTAGCTTACGAGCAGTACTTC
CASSPNSGLAYEQYF
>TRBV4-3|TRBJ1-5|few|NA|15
TGCGCCAGCAGCCAAGCAGGTGGGCCGGATCAGCCCCAGCATTTT
CASSQAGGPDQPQHF
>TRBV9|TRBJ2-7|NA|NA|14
TGTGCCAGCAGCGTACAGGATCCCTCCTACGAGCAGTACTTC
CASSVQDPSYEQYF
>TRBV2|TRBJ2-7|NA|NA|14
TGTGCCAGCAGGGGAGAAGGGGGAGCCTACGAGCAGTACTTC
CASRGEGGAYEQYF
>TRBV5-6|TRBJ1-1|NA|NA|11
TGTGCCAGCAGCACCGCAGGGAAAGCTTTCTTT
CASSTAGKAFF
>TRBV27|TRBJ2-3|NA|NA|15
TGTGCCAGCAGTTTAAGGGGGAACCCCACAGATACGCAGTATTTT
CASSLRGNPTDTQYF
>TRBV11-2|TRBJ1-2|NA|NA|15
TGTGCCAGCAGCTTAGAGGAGACCTTTAGGGGAGGCTACACCTTC
CASSLEETFRGGYTF
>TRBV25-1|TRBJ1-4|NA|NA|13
TGTGCCAGCAGTGAGGCCTTTAATGAAAAACTGTTTTTT
CASSEAFNEKLFF
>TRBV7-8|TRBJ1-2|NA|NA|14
TGTGCCAGCAGCTTAGAGCGGGGGGCGAGGGGCTACACCTTC
CASSLERGARGYTF
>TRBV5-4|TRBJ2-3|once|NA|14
TGTGCCAGCAGCTTTAGCAGTCCCACAGATACGCAGTATTTT
CASSFSSPTDTQYF
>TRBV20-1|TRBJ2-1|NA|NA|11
TGCACCGGAGCATCAGCAAATGAGCAGTTCTTC
CTGASANEQFF
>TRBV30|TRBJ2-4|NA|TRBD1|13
TGTGCCTGGAGTGTAGCTTCAGGGGGCATTCAGTACTTC
CAWSVASGGIQYF
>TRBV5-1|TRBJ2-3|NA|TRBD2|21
TGCGCCAGCAGCTTGGTCAGAGAGCGGGGGGGATTACTTTCTAGCACAGATACGCAGTATTTT
CASSLVRERGGLLSSTDTQYF
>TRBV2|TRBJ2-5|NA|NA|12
TGTGCCAGCAGTGACAGGGCGGAGACCCAGTACTTC
CASSDRAETQYF
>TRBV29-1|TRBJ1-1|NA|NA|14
TGCAGCGTTGAAGATCAGGTGTGGAACACTGAAGCTTTCTTT
CSVEDQVWNTEAFF
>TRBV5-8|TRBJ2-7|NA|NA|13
TGTGCCAGCAGCTTGAGGGGGGGAGGAGAGCAGTACTTC
CASSLRGGGEQYF
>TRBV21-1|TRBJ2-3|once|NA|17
TGTGCCAGCAGCAAAGCGGGAGGTCCCTCCGCACACGATACGCAGTATTTT
CASSKAGGPSAHDTQYF
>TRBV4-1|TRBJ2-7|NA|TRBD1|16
TGCGCCAGCAGCCTCGAGGGGACAGGGAGGTCCTACGAGCAGTACTTC
CASSLEGTGRSYEQYF
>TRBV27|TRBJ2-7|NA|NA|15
TGTGCCAGCAGTGAAACGACAGGGAGGATTAGCGAGCAGTACTTC
CASSETTGRISEQYF
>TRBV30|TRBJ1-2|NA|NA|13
TGTGCCTGGAGCGCCAGCGGACACTATGGCTACACCTTC
CAWSASGHYGYTF
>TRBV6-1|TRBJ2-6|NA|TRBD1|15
TGTGCCAGCAACAGGGGGCTTGCGGGGGCCAACGTCCTGACTTTC
CASNRGLAGANVLTF